This T cell receptor (beta chain) stems from a study of cytomegalovirus exposure and HLA in healthy donors (dated by TCRdb to about 2017). For context, the study as a whole: An earlier analysis of roughly 500 of the donors reported approximately 300 Gb of sequence data and 117 million unique TCR beta sequences obtained from approximately 180 million T cells. An early release that covered 640 HLA-typed donors contained about 300 gigabases of sequencing data and tens of millions of unique TCR sequences. The genetic ancestry cluster associated with self-reported Caucasian donors included 81% of the roughly 400 genotyped donors. The study was designed to test whether signatures of past pathogen exposure could be identified by cataloging public T cell receptors. The study profiled the T cell repertoires of more than 500 subjects by immunosequencing and related them to cytomegalovirus serostatus. Along with the approximately 670-subject first cohort, a separate validation cohort of more than 90 different subjects was used. The study combined high-throughput TCR immunosequencing, statistical association of individual TCRs with disease status, and machine learning to predict cytomegalovirus infection status. In a later analysis, previously published TCR beta repertoires from hundreds of donors were re-analyzed and high-resolution HLA genotyping was added so that TCR occurrence patterns could be studied. In the later analysis, no new phenotypic data were used to find candidate immune exposures; instead, reliance was placed on TCR beta sequences and their occurrence across donors. To decide whether each TCR beta V gene segment behaved as functional or pseudogenic, an earlier analysis of over 500 of the donors relied on high-throughput TCR beta sequencing. Donor age, sex, ethnicity and CMV serostatus were compiled together with the repertoire data. Genome-wide SNP genotypes for about 65% of the 666 donors were used in a later genetic analysis, which treated that subset as a discovery cohort. Every repertoire in the discovery cohort had been generated on one and the same sequencing platform. Class I and class II HLA loci were covered by the typing at four-digit resolution. The number of typed donors differed by locus: about 620-640 for A, B, C, DRB1 and DQB1; 522 for DQA1; about 600 for DPA1; and approximately 450 for DPB1. Roughly five DR-DQ haplotypes were handled as single units for association and clustering, since linkage in the cohort was strong. Among 398 genotyped donors of the cohort, an average of roughly 240,000 unique TCR beta nucleotide sequences were sequenced per donor, about a sixth of them non-productive. Paper-wide results and their limitations: Only TCR beta chains were sequenced in this cohort, and the absence of alpha or paired-chain data limited detectable features. CMV serostatus was the only immune exposure information available for the cohort. An association between a missense DCLRE1C variant and V-gene and J-gene trimming of TCR beta chains was found in a later genetic analysis and replicated in an independent cohort. Compared with the approximately 670-donor mean, donors in an Asian-associated ancestry cluster had fewer N-insertions in productive TCRs, according to a later genetic analysis. Because some donors lacked HLA typing at each locus, the association tests relied only on the typed subset. Some IMGT-functional V segments, including TRBV6-2 and TRBV6-3, could not be told apart with the 87-base-pair reads, so those segments were excluded. It was suggested by the authors that the approach could potentially be generalized to other disease states and immunological phenotypes. In a later analysis, TCR association rates were found to vary across HLA loci, with the most associated TCRs seen for DRB1 alleles and the fewest for HLA-C alleles. The earlier analysis of some 560 of the donors excluded over 15 rarely observed V segments, including chromosome 9 orphons, because counts were too low. In an earlier analysis of about 540 of the donors, most TCR beta V segments were observed in productive rearrangements about 87% or about 30% of the time, broadly matching IMGT annotations. The classifier was reported to diagnose cytomegalovirus status with high specificity and sensitivity in both the original cohort and the validation cohort. Linkage disequilibrium might explain the correlated functional status among segregating V segments, but an unknown experimental factor could not be ruled out. The sequencing pipeline was judged likely to have produced a cluster of highly shared sequence variants as a technical artifact. A further reported finding was that TCR beta sequences accurately predicted the HLA-A and HLA-B alleles for most subjects in the first cohort. In a later analysis, most CMV-associated TCR beta chains were found to appear HLA-restricted, with HLA associations seemingly driven largely by CMV exposure. Across donors, most TCR sequences were observed very rarely, whereas some public TCRs were present in many individuals. Three of the identified cytomegalovirus-associated TCR beta chains were confirmed in vitro to be specific for cytomegalovirus antigens. In a later analysis, HLA-associated TCR beta chains showed more clonal expansion and lower generation probabilities than non-associated chains that were equally common. Specific HLA alleles were associated with more than 15,000 TCR beta sequences at a false discovery rate of 0.05 in a later analysis. Roughly uniform sequencing depth across donors was assumed in presence/absence analyses, although this assumption may not hold. When HLA alleles, especially DR and DQ, strongly co-occurred, TCR associations were difficult to assign to individual alleles. In a later analysis, several top co-occurrence clusters were reported to appear linked to parvovirus B19, influenza, CMV and Epstein-Barr virus. In the study, around 150 TCR beta chains were listed as associated with cytomegalovirus.

In total, fewer than 750 healthy bone marrow donors made up the cohort. At the time of sampling, every cohort member was nominally healthy, though immune exposures that went unrecorded were likely present. The donor tested CMV seronegative, placing the donor among the 350 to 400 seronegative members of the cohort. A peripheral blood sample was provided by each donor, and peripheral blood mononuclear cells were used for TCR beta sequencing. The Qiagen DNeasy Blood Extraction Kit was used to extract genomic DNA from the blood cell samples. This clone was counted only a few times. Its antigen specificity is not known. No qualities accompany the bases; no much larger clone lies one base away. Receptors were amplified or captured by the immunoSEQ multiplex PCR assay. A mixture of 60 forward primers for TCR Vbeta segments and 13 reverse primers for TCR Jbeta segments was used in the multiplex PCR. A multiplex PCR assay on genomic DNA amplified the CDR3 region of rearranged TCR beta genes. The amplified TCR beta libraries were sequenced on the Illumina HiSeq System as 87-base-pair reads. As for the authors' bioinformatics: Across the 640 or so repertoires, a later analysis counted 75 million to 90 million unique TCR beta chains, about 10 million of which were shared by at least two donors. A nearest-neighbor algorithm error-corrected the raw reads and collapsed the reads into unique sequences, merging closely related sequences to remove PCR and sequencing errors. V, D and J gene segments were assigned by aligning CDR3 sequences to IMGT reference sequences. For a sequence to be retained, a match of at least six nucleotides to both a V gene segment and a J gene segment was required. Rearrangements were classified as productive when the CDR3 lacked stop codons and remained in frame with V and J, and all other rearrangements were classified as non-productive. Following IMGT convention, CDR3 was defined as the stretch from the second conserved V-encoded cysteine to the conserved J-encoded phenylalanine. The earlier analysis of about 620 of the donors excluded sequences that lacked an unambiguous match to a single V gene segment. In an earlier analysis of several hundred of the donors, V segments were called functional above 56.7% productive rearrangements and were called segregating when the between-donor standard deviation exceeded 5%. A statistical classification framework was built to diagnose cytomegalovirus status from the catalog of TCR beta chain sequences. In a later analysis, TCR nucleotide sequences were compared against IMGT/GENE-DB human TR gene sequences so that V and J genes could be assigned. In a later analysis, CDR3 sequences and most-parsimonious VDJ recombination scenarios were assigned using the TCRdist pipeline. In a later analysis, each TCR beta chain was defined by its CDR3 amino acid sequence together with its V-gene family, and reads without a unique V-gene family were excluded. A later analysis removed 500 to 650 highly shared, low-generation-probability nucleotide sequences to deal with suspected cross-contamination and a sequencing artifact. In a later analysis, a clonal expansion index was calculated for each public chain from normalized within-repertoire ranks of inferred template counts. In a later analysis, generation probabilities were computed with a VDJ recombination model fitted to out-of-frame rearrangements, and the resulting probabilities were checked against IGoR. In a later analysis, hypergeometric tests were used to score TCR-TCR, TCR-HLA and TCR-CMV co-occurrence, with a repertoire-size bias correction applied to TCR pairs. To estimate false discovery rates, a later analysis permuted the HLA or CMV assignments 20 times. In a later analysis, co-occurring TCRs were grouped with DBSCAN, and TCRdist sequence similarity was added when clustering was performed within HLA-allele-positive subsets. Repertoires with fewer than 30,000 or more than 120,000 public chains were left out of co-occurrence clustering, as were about five repertoires with anomalous nucleotide sharing. TCRdb retrieved this table from immuneACCESS and kept in-frame rearrangements only. Not all clones are present; in checked studies, unresolved V genes account for under half, and no reason is known for the remainder. The D gene and trimming were derived from the DNA, and the V and J assignments and clone size from that table. The sample yields around 150,000 clones; over 60% were counted once. The ten largest clones represent around 2.8% of the sample.

CDR1 and CDR2, looked up from the germline V gene, are SGHDT and YYEEEE. Trimmed from V: 5 bases; trimmed from J: 4 bases; junction bases lacking a gene match: 7. From the cysteine through the phenylalanine, the CDR3 covers 14 amino acids. The retained sequence is limited to the CDR3, 42 bases, with the frame set at the first base. The receptor's source is a woman in her 30s in good health and CMV-seronegative. This chain is built from TRBV5-6 and TRBJ2-5; the junction holds 8 bases that match TRBD2. Sample: PBMCs. The nucleotide sequence reads as follows: TGTGCCAGCAGTTATGCGGGGGGAGGAGAGACCCAGTACTTC. Translated, this gives CASSYAGGGETQYF.